This passage covers 27 T cell receptor beta chains from one sample sequenced in a study of blood T cells in healthy people across ages. For the second PCR, which ran for roughly 6 to 11 cycles, a sample-barcoded 5' primer and a J-beta primer mix were used. TCRdb re-analysed the 5' RACE reads in MiXCR, keeping a single row per CDR3 protein. Among about 1.8 million distinct CDR3 sequences, roughly 50% were seen once, and the ten largest hold about 2.1%. Sequencing used blood. All receptors derive from a woman aged 40 to 50 in good health.

The rearrangement uses TRBV5-6 and TRBJ2-3, with 8 bases matching TRBD1. Germline V gene data show CDR1 as SGHDT and CDR2 as YYEEEE. This CDR3 has 15 residues. With V trimmed by 0 bases and J by 6 bases, 6 bases remained unmatched. This CDR3 is CASSLGAGGMDTQYF. As DNA, the CDR3 is TGTGCCAGCAGCTTGGGAGCAGGGGGCATGGATACGCAGTATTTT.

DNA of the CDR3: TGTGCCAGCAGTGAAGGGAGGCTAGCGAAAGAGACCCAGTACTTC. Protein: CASSEGRLAKETQYF. V gene TRBV25-1 combines with J gene TRBJ2-5; possibly TRBD2 for D (6 bases). The germline V gene has CDR1 MGHDK and CDR2 SYGVNS. Trimming stripped 2 bases from V and 3 bases from J, with 13 bases between. This CDR3 has 15 residues.

The rearrangement links TRBV7-2 to TRBJ2-1; no definite D call. V was trimmed by 6 bases and J by 6 bases, leaving 15 bases between them. Germline V lookup: CDR1 SGHTA, CDR2 FQGNSA. This CDR3 has 14 amino acids. CDR3 amino acids: CASRPSIWGNEQFF. DNA of the CDR3: TGTGCCAGCAGACCCTCAATCTGGGGCAATGAGCAGTTCTTC.

The chain has TRBV4-3 and TRBJ1-1; the match to TRBD1 covers 8 bases. This CDR3 is built from 15 residues. From germline, CDR1 is LGHNA and CDR2 YSLEER. The ends lost 0 bases at V and 4 bases at J; junction bases unmatched: 4. Written as DNA, the CDR3 is TGCGCCAGCAGCCAAGATCCGGGGACAGGCACTGAAGCTTTCTTT. Translated: CASSQDPGTGTEAFF.

This chain joins TRBV9 and TRBJ1-2, with 9 bases that match TRBD1. The V and J ends lost 4 bases and 4 bases, in that order; junction bases with no gene match: 5. Germline V gene data show CDR1 as SGDLS and CDR2 as YYNGEE. The CDR3 contains 14 residues. The CDR3 protein is CASSTTGQGYGYTF. The CDR3 DNA is TGTGCCAGCAGCACAACGGGACAGGGCTATGGCTACACCTTC.

The chain links TRBV4-2 to TRBJ1-4; D unresolved. The V end was cut by 3 bases, the J end by 0 bases, with 11 bases between. This CDR3 is built from 16 residues. The germline CDR1 and CDR2 sequences are LGHNA and YNFKEQ. The CDR3 DNA reads as TGTGCCAGCAGCCAGGGGATAGGCGCAACTAATGAAAAACTGTTTTTT. This gives the protein CASSQGIGATNEKLFF.

This clonotype was recorded only once. The chain combines TRBV3-1 with TRBJ2-5; D might be TRBD1 (6 bases). This CDR3 comprises 13 residues. CDR1 and CDR2 from the germline V gene are LGHDT and YNNKEL (reference sequence). Trimming took 6 bases from V and 4 from J, leaving 12 bases between them. CDR3 in amino acids: CASRRTVVETQYF. CDR3 in DNA: TGTGCCAGCAGGCGGACAGTGGTAGAGACCCAGTACTTC.

This clonotype was counted a few times. The V and J genes are TRBV10-3 and TRBJ2-1, with D maybe TRBD2 (5 bases). V shed 7 bases and J shed 6 bases, with 13 bases lying between them. The CDR3 runs 13 residues. CDR1 ENHRY and CDR2 SYGVKD come from the germline V gene. In DNA form, the CDR3 reads TGTGCCATCACTACTATGGCGGGCAATGAGCAGTTCTTC. This translates into CAITTMAGNEQFF.

The gene calls are TRBV2 and TRBJ1-5; 7 bases line up with TRBD1. The CDR3 covers 16 residues. Germline trimming cut 4 bases from V and 0 bases from J; bases unmatched to any gene: 6. Germline loops: CDR1 SNHLY, CDR2 FYNNEI. CDR3 sequence reads: CASSVSGGHSNQPQHF. The CDR3 region has the DNA TGTGCCAGCAGTGTTTCAGGGGGTCATAGCAATCAGCCCCAGCATTTT.

This clonotype was seen only once. The V call is TRBV5-1, the J call TRBJ2-7; maybe TRBD2 (6 bases). TRBJ2-5 explains the end of the DNA better; the J call may be wrong. There are 15 residues in the CDR3. Germline assignment: CDR1 SGHRS and CDR2 YFSETQ. CDR3 in amino acids: CASSRQDGLQETQYF. The CDR3 bases are TGCGCCAGCAGCAGGCAGGACGGACTACAAGAGACCCAGTACTTC.

The J gene is TRBJ1-6, the V gene TRBV12-3 or TRBV12-4, with D possibly TRBD1 on 6 matching bases. The CDR3 covers 14 residues. V was clipped by 6 bases and J by 9 bases, with 15 bases between them. In nucleotides, the CDR3 is TGTGCCAGCAGCCTCCCTGGCAGGGGTTCACCCCTCCACTTT. Protein product: CASSLPGRGSPLHF.

This clonotype turned up a few times. This chain links TRBV12-3 or TRBV12-4 with TRBJ2-7; 7 bases are shared with TRBD1. Unmatched junction bases numbered 4, after V lost 5 bases and J lost 3 bases. This CDR3 spans 13 amino acids. CDR3 nucleotides: TGTGCCAGCAGTAAACAGGGGATCTACGAGCAGTACTTC. Its translation is CASSKQGIYEQYF.

This clonotype was counted between two and nine times. V usage is TRBV12-3 or TRBV12-4 and J usage is TRBJ2-5; a possible D gene is TRBD1 (6 bases). V was clipped by 7 bases and J by 5 bases, with 8 bases between them. CDR3 length: 11 amino acids. The CDR3 spells CASTGDETQYF. CDR3 bases: TGTGCCAGCACAGGGGATGAGACCCAGTACTTC.

This clonotype showed up just a few times. The chain recombines TRBV15 with TRBJ1-4; no reliable D call. The CDR3 contains 15 residues. The V end was cut by 5 bases, the J end by 0 bases, with 10 bases between. Germline-derived CDR1 and CDR2 are LNHNV and YYDKDF (reference sequence). The CDR3 spells CATSGGFATNEKLFF. In DNA form, the CDR3 reads TGTGCCACCAGCGGCGGCTTCGCAACTAATGAAAAACTGTTTTTT. Using reference TRBV15 and TRBJ1-4 for the parts outside the CDR3, the full variable domain is DAMVIQNPRYQVTQFGKPVTLSCSQTLNHNVMYWYQQKSSQAPKLLFHYYDKDFNNEADTPDNFQSRRPNTSFCFLDIRSPGLGDTAMYLCATSGGFATNEKLFFGSGTQLSVL.

This clonotype was recorded a few times. This chain connects TRBV5-1 to TRBJ2-7; D not certain. The DNA end is a closer match to TRBJ2-4, so the J assignment may be wrong. This CDR3 spans 13 amino acids. Germline V gene sequence: CDR1 SGHRS, CDR2 YFSETQ. The CDR3, as DNA: TGCGCCAGCAGCTTGGGTGTGTTGGACATTCAGTACTTC. Translated: CASSLGVLDIQYF.

V is TRBV4-2 and J is TRBJ1-2, with 7 positions matching TRBD1. V shed 2 bases and J 7 bases; nucleotides not matched to a gene: 7. The CDR3 runs 14 residues. Germline CDR1 and CDR2: LGHNA and YNFKEQ. CDR3 in DNA: TGTGCCAGCAGCCAACAGGGGGTGGAAGGTGGCTACACCTTC. Its protein is CASSQQGVEGGYTF.

This clonotype appeared a few times. The chain uses TRBV4-2 and TRBJ1-2, with D possibly TRBD1 on 5 matching bases. The germline V and J ends were trimmed by 1 base and 7 bases, with 16 bases remaining between them. Per the germline V gene, CDR1 is LGHNA and CDR2 is YNFKEQ. The CDR3 contains 15 residues. The CDR3: CASSQGGTGDPGYTF. The DNA for the CDR3 is TGTGCCAGCAGCCAAGGGGGGACGGGAGACCCTGGCTACACCTTC.

The V call is TRBV28, the J call TRBJ1-6; D not resolved. Germline CDR1 MDHEN, CDR2 SYDVKM. There are 14 residues in the CDR3. V lost 3 bases and J 5 bases, leaving 8 bases between the germline ends. The CDR3 loop is CASSFPVDNSPLHF. The CDR3 DNA sequence: TGTGCCAGCAGTTTCCCCGTTGATAATTCACCCCTCCACTTT.

This clonotype was observed once. This chain joins TRBV6-1 and TRBJ2-5; D gene uncertain. Trimming stripped 0 bases from V and 1 base from J, with 9 bases between. The CDR3 sequence is 15 residues long. CDR1 is MNHNS, CDR2 SASEGT, per germline. The CDR3 region has the DNA TGTGCCAGCAGTGAAGCGTCGGCAGTCCAAGAGACCCAGTACTTC. It is translated as CASSEASAVQETQYF.

V and J are TRBV20-1 and TRBJ1-5, with D perhaps TRBD1 (5 bases). Germline V gives CDR1 DFQATT, CDR2 SNEGSKA (reference sequence). The CDR3 is 15 residues long. Deletions cut 3 bases from V and 2 bases from J, with 14 bases between. The CDR3 sequence is CSASVRVRRNQPQHF. In DNA, the CDR3 is TGCAGTGCTAGCGTCAGGGTGCGTCGCAATCAGCCCCAGCATTTT.

The genes are TRBV20-1 and TRBJ2-2; 7 bases line up with TRBD1. Unmatched junction bases numbered 3, after V lost 6 bases and J lost 5 bases. Germline CDR1 reads DFQATT; CDR2 reads SNEGSKA (reference sequence). There are 12 residues in the CDR3. The chain's CDR3 is CSAPQGTGELFF. The CDR3 nucleotides read TGCAGTGCGCCACAGGGGACCGGGGAGCTGTTTTTT.

J is TRBJ2-4 and V is TRBV6-2 or TRBV6-3; 12 bases are a match to TRBD2. Trimming cost V 3 bases and J 1 base; bases outside gene matches: 7. The CDR3 is 18 amino acids. Germline values: CDR1 MNHEY, CDR2 SVGEGT. The CDR3 region has the DNA TGTGCCAGCAGTTATCTGCGCGGACTAGCGGGGGCCAAAAACATTCAGTACTTC. The encoded protein is CASSYLRGLAGAKNIQYF.

The chain recombines TRBV12-3 or TRBV12-4 with TRBJ2-1; D is unresolved. V dropped 3 bases and J dropped 0 bases, with 15 bases sitting between them. The CDR3 consists of 17 residues. The CDR3 region is CASSFDRLGLSYNEQFF. The CDR3 DNA sequence: TGTGCCAGCAGTTTCGATCGGCTCGGTCTCTCCTACAATGAGCAGTTCTTC.

The gene calls are TRBV29-1 and TRBJ2-5; D is unclear. Germline values: CDR1 SQVTM, CDR2 ANQGSEA. The germline V and J ends were trimmed by 5 bases and 0 bases, with 10 bases remaining between them. The CDR3 extends over 13 amino acids. Here the CDR3 DNA reads TGCAGCGTTTTCGCCGCGTACCAAGAGACCCAGTACTTC. Encoded protein: CSVFAAYQETQYF.

This clonotype was detected once. V usage is TRBV7-8 and J usage is TRBJ1-1; 7 bases fit TRBD1. Germline V gene lookup returns CDR1 SGHVS and CDR2 FQNEAQ. The CDR3 runs 16 residues. The trim removed 3 bases at V and 1 base at J, leaving 8 bases unmatched. This chain's CDR3 is CASSFWTGWGNTEAFF. CDR3 sequence (DNA): TGTGCCAGCAGCTTCTGGACAGGCTGGGGGAACACTGAAGCTTTCTTT.

V usage is TRBV19 and J usage is TRBJ2-5; possibly TRBD2 for D (5 bases). V dropped 7 bases and J dropped 7 bases, with 10 bases sitting between them. The V gene's germline CDR1 is LNHDA and CDR2 SQIVND (reference sequence). The CDR3 spans 11 residues. DNA of the CDR3: TGTGCCAGTACAGAGGGCGGGACCCAGTACTTC. It specifies CASTEGGTQYF.

As to this clonotype: Compared with germline, one end of the junction differs, possibly owing to a read error. The chain couples TRBV5-1 to TRBJ2-5; D assignment may be TRBD1 or TRBD2 (6 bases each). The length of the CDR3 is 14 residues. In germline, CDR1 is SGHRS, CDR2 YFSETQ. The CDR3, as DNA: TGCGCCAGCATGGCGGGTTCAGGGGAGGAGACCCGGTACTTC. Protein product: CASMAGSGEETRYF.